These T cell receptor beta chains were read from a single sample in a study of brain T cells in children with intractable seizures. TCRdb's table, derived via immunoSEQ multiplex PCR, lists solely in-frame clones and lacks some. The top ten clones hold approximately 5% of a sample with hundreds of thousands of clones, over 85% of them seen once. Specimen: peripheral blood, collected less than 6 months after surgery. The origin of the receptors is a boy under two years old with tuberous sclerosis and intractable seizures. Both conserved end residues are trimmed from each CDR3. The order of the fields is V gene, D gene, clone size, CDR3 protein. The D gene is left open where the match is weak. Only part of the rows carry a size: once, few, many, or a class if the clone is expanded.

TRBV6-5 TRBD1 . ASSGDRGPGYGYT
TRBV27 TRBD1 . ASSLLTGTGGYNEQF
TRBV7-2 TRBD1 . ASRSGTGDTEAF
TRBV14 . . ASSHGNTEAF
TRBV27 . . ASIPGRRGKGANVLT
TRBV5-4 TRBD1 . ASSRRDGTAIHGYT
TRBV19 . . ASSIQTNTGELF
TRBV7-9 . . ASSFLGYGYT
TRBV7-9 . . ASSLFLEQY
TRBV2 . . ASSEALSKQETQY
TRBV5-1 TRBD1 . ASSTTGTANEKLF
TRBV11-2 TRBD1 . ASSLAGQGPNYGYT
TRBV28 TRBD2 . ASIRTSGSTDTQY
TRBV6-1 . . ASSGAGVSNQPQH
TRBV2 . . ASFGEETYEQY
TRBV27 TRBD2 . ASSLTSGLTYEQY
TRBV5-1 . . ASSLVGGDRTDTQY
TRBV11-3 . . ASSLVRGSDTQY
TRBV7-6 TRBD1 . ASSPAQGEMNTEAF
TRBV18 TRBD1 . ASSPQGEGSYEQY
TRBV6-1 . . ASSETNMNTEAF
TRBV3-1/TRBV3-2 TRBD1 . ASSRGQGIYSGANVLT
TRBV24-1 TRBD2 . ATSDAGLAGKINTGELF
TRBV11-3 TRBD2 . ASSFNREEVEQF
TRBV10-2 TRBD2 . ASSALAGRSEQY
TRBV19 . few ASMGRTYSNQPQH
TRBV10-3 . . AMSVGRNYGYT
TRBV4-2 . . ASSQEREPQH